This T cell receptor (beta chain) was profiled in a study of Graves' ophthalmopathy and Graves' hyperthyroidism. General observations from the study: Blood also harbored most expanded thyroid clonotypes above 0.001 frequency.

The sequenced template was RNA, covering the TCR beta CDR3 region. Scientists carried out first-round RT-PCR using HTBI primers and then a second-round multiplex PCR. TCRdb called the multiplex PCR reads again in MiXCR, with one record for every CDR3 protein. The repertoire holds 650,000 to 800,000 distinct CDR3 sequences, with 35% to 50% as singletons. The germline V gene encodes CDR1 SGHVT and CDR2 SQSDAQ. The CDR3 is 11 residues long. This clonotype was detected ten times or more. Its antigen is not known. Germline and junction disagree at one end, which may indicate a read error. Input material: peripheral blood. The sequence derives from an adult man with Graves' ophthalmopathy. This chain links TRBV7-4 with TRBJ2-7, with D possibly being TRBD1 or TRBD2 (5 bases each). The CDR3 coding sequence is TGTGCCAGCAGCTCCGGGCAGCCGGGACGATTC. It is translated as CASSSGQPGRF.